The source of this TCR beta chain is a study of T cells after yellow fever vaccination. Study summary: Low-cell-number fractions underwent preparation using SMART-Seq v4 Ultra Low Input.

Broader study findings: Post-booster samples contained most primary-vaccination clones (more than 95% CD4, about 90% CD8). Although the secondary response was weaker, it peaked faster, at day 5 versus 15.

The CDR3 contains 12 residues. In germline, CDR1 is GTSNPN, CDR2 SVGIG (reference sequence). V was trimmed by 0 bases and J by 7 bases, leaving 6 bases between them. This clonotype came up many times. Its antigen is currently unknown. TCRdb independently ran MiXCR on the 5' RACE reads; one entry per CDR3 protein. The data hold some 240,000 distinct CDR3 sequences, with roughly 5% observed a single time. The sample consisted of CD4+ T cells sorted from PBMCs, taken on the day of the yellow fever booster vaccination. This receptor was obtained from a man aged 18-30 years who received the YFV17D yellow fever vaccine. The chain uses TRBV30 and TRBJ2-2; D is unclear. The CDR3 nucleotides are TGTGCCTGGAGTGTATGGGTCGGGGAGCTGTTTTTT. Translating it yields CAWSVWVGELFF.